Below, 23 T cell receptor beta chains from the same sample are listed, as sequenced in a study of shared clonotypes between healthy human individuals. Only in-frame clones appear in the TCRdb table, and some are missing; sequencing was by immunoSEQ multiplex PCR. The table has millions of clones, around 96% seen once. As defined, naive CD8 cells were CD45RO-negative and positively selected for CCR7, with terminally differentiated effector memory CD45RA+ cells excluded. Sequencing used naive CD8+ T cells sorted from blood. All receptors come from a man aged 18 to 30 in good health.

This rearrangement joins TRBV4-3 to TRBJ2-3, with 10 positions matching TRBD2. This CDR3 region has 15 residues. The V and J ends lost 3 bases and 6 bases, in that order; junction bases with no gene match: 6. CDR1 is LGHNA, CDR2 YSLEER, per germline. DNA for the CDR3: TGCGCCAGCAGCCAGGGACTAGCGCCCCTGGATACGCAGTATTTT. It codes for CASSQGLAPLDTQYF.

The chain links TRBV27 to TRBJ2-7; 11 bases fit TRBD1. This CDR3 region has 14 residues. With V trimmed by 4 bases and J by 5 bases, 4 bases remained unmatched. Germline CDR1 reads MNHEY; CDR2 reads SMNVEV (reference sequence). CDR3 loop: CASSSGTGGDEQYF. The CDR3 nucleotides read TGTGCCAGCAGTTCCGGGACAGGGGGGGACGAGCAGTACTTC.

The V call is TRBV29-1, the J call TRBJ2-1, with 9 positions matching TRBD2. Germline CDR1 and CDR2: SQVTM and ANQGSEA. The CDR3 contains 15 residues. Germline trimming cut 1 base from V and 8 bases from J; bases unmatched to any gene: 9. CDR3 region: CSVEAVSGSSDEQFF. CDR3 nucleotide sequence: TGCAGCGTTGAAGCGGTTAGCGGGAGTAGCGATGAGCAGTTCTTC.

The chain carries TRBV25-1 and TRBJ2-7, with D uncertain. V was clipped by 2 bases and J by 5 bases, with 10 bases between them. The CDR3 consists of 13 residues. The germline V gene encodes CDR1 MGHDK and CDR2 SYGVNS. The CDR3 DNA reads as TGTGCCAGCAGTGAAATATCCTACGACGAGCAGTACTTC. It codes for CASSEISYDEQYF.

As to this clone: Different DNA sequences within this sample yield the same CDR3. J is TRBJ2-7 and V is TRBV4-1, with 7 bases fitting TRBD1. CDR1 MGHRA and CDR2 YSYEKL come from the germline V gene. V shed 4 bases and J 3 bases; nucleotides not matched to a gene: 3. This CDR3 has 13 residues. This chain's CDR3 is CASSLGTDYEQYF. The CDR3 DNA follows: TGCGCCAGCAGCCTCGGGACAGACTACGAGCAGTACTTC.

This clone was recorded once. The chain combines TRBV4-1 with TRBJ2-7; D possibly matches TRBD1 or TRBD2 (5 bases each). Trimming shortened V by 3 bases and J by 3 bases, and 15 bases separated the two germline ends. Germline V gives CDR1 MGHRA, CDR2 YSYEKL. This CDR3 has 15 amino acids. As DNA, the CDR3 is TGCGCCAGCAGCCAGGAACAAGGGACCCTCTACGAGCAGTACTTC. This encodes CASSQEQGTLYEQYF.

This chain uses TRBV6-1 with TRBJ1-2; D is unresolved. Trimming took 7 bases from V and 3 from J, leaving 0 bases between them. In germline, CDR1 is MNHNS, CDR2 SASEGT. The CDR3 extends over 9 amino acids. The CDR3 is CASNYGYTF. In DNA form, the CDR3 reads TGTGCCAGCAACTATGGCTACACCTTC.

The gene calls are TRBV7-2 and TRBJ2-3; 13 nucleotides line up with TRBD2. The V and J ends lost 1 base and 6 bases, in that order; junction bases with no gene match: 7. Germline loops: CDR1 SGHTA, CDR2 FQGNSA. CDR3 length: 17 amino acids. The CDR3 DNA sequence: TGTGCCAGCAGCTTAGAAATAGGGACTAGCGGGACTGATACGCAGTATTTT. It specifies CASSLEIGTSGTDTQYF. The entire variable domain, with the rest obtained from reference TRBV7-2 and TRBJ2-3, is as follows: GAGVSQSPSNKVTEKGKDVELRCDPISGHTALYWYRQSLGQGLEFLIYFQGNSAPDKSGLPSDRFSAERTGGSVSTLTIQRTQQEDSAVYLCASSLEIGTSGTDTQYFGPGTRLTVL.

Remarks on this clone: At one of its ends the junction is not consistent with the germline gene, which may arise from a read error. The rearrangement links TRBV5-1 to TRBJ2-1, with D maybe TRBD2 (6 bases). The length of the CDR3 is 15 residues. Germline assignment: CDR1 SGHRS and CDR2 YFSETQ. CDR3 protein: CASSLRDSAYNERFF. CDR3 in DNA: TGCGCCAGCAGCTTGAGGGACTCTGCCTACAATGAGCGGTTCTTC. Full variable domain (outside the CDR3, taken from reference TRBV5-1 and TRBJ2-1): KAGVTQTPRYLIKTRGQQVTLSCSPISGHRSVSWYQQTPGQGLQFLFEYFSETQRNKGNFPGRFSGRQFSNSRSEMNVSTLELGDSALYLCASSLRDSAYNERFFGPGTRLTVL.

A word on this clone: This sample includes further DNA sequences coding for the same CDR3. The rearrangement uses TRBV29-1 and TRBJ2-7; D might be TRBD1 or TRBD2, each matching 6 bases. Trimming left V 3 bases short and J 2 bases short, with 11 bases between. This CDR3 contains 13 residues. The V gene's germline CDR1 is SQVTM and CDR2 ANQGSEA. DNA for the CDR3: TGCAGCGTTGAGGGGGGCTTTGCCTACGAGCAGTACTTC. Translated: CSVEGGFAYEQYF.

The V gene is TRBV19, the J gene TRBJ1-2; no clear D. The V and J ends lost 7 bases and 4 bases respectively, with 16 bases between them. The CDR3 spans 14 residues. Germline CDR1 reads LNHDA; CDR2 reads SQIVND (reference sequence). The CDR3 DNA follows: TGTGCCAGTACCATCGGTTGGGGTGCCTATGGCTACACCTTC. This translates into CASTIGWGAYGYTF.

This chain connects TRBV30 to TRBJ1-1; D is possibly TRBD1 (6 bases). Trimming removed 5 bases from V and 7 bases from J, with 14 bases in between. The CDR3 spans 12 residues. The V gene's germline CDR1 is GTSNPN and CDR2 SVGIG (reference sequence). Here the CDR3 reads CAWAEGQNEAFF. CDR3 DNA: TGTGCCTGGGCCGAAGGACAGAATGAAGCTTTCTTT.

This sequence joins TRBV29-1 and TRBJ1-2; D ambiguous. The CDR3 consists of 14 residues. CDR1 is SQVTM and CDR2 is ANQGSEA in the germline V gene. V was clipped by 3 bases and J by 6 bases, with 17 bases between them. CDR3 sequence reads: CSVDKEPNSNGYTF. The CDR3 region has the DNA TGCAGCGTTGATAAGGAGCCGAACTCGAATGGCTACACCTTC. The entire variable domain, with the rest obtained from reference TRBV29-1 and TRBJ1-2, is as follows: SAVISQKPSRDICQRGTSLTIQCQVDSQVTMMFWYRQQPGQSLTLIATANQGSEATYESGFVIDKFPISRPNLTFSTLTVSNMSPEDSSIYLCSVDKEPNSNGYTFGSGTRLTVV.

The genes are TRBV5-8 and TRBJ2-1; TRBD1 matches at 9 bases. Germline V CDR1 and CDR2: SGHTS, YDEGEE. This CDR3 has 15 amino acids. Germline trimming cut 5 bases from V and 5 bases from J; bases unmatched to any gene: 8. CDR3 sequence (DNA): TGTGCCAGCAGTTTACAGGGGGCATGGAACAATGAGCAGTTCTTC. Translating it yields CASSLQGAWNNEQFF.

The chain carries TRBV10-1 and TRBJ2-5, with 8 bases aligning to TRBD1. The germline V gene has CDR1 WNHNN and CDR2 SYGVQD (reference sequence). V gave up 1 base and J gave up 5 bases; unmatched junction bases: 12. This CDR3 comprises 17 residues. CDR3 DNA: TGCGCCAGCAGTGAGTTCCCCCGACAGGGGATGTGGGAGACCCAGTACTTC. Translated: CASSEFPRQGMWETQYF.

Concerning this clone itself: At the DNA level, this CDR3 is encoded by other sequences in the same sample as well. CDR3 DNA sequence: TGTGCCAGCAGTTGGAGCGGAACCGGGGAGCTGTTTTTT. Its translation is CASSWSGTGELFF. The V call is TRBV27, the J call TRBJ2-2; D might be TRBD2 (5 bases). The germline CDR1 and CDR2 sequences are MNHEY and SMNVEV (reference sequence). V was trimmed by 4 bases and J by 5 bases, leaving 8 bases between them. The CDR3 loop spans 13 amino acids.

The genes are TRBV12-5 and TRBJ2-1, with D perhaps matching TRBD1 or TRBD2 (6 bases each). The CDR3 contains 17 residues. The germline gives CDR1 LGHNT, CDR2 FRNRAP. V was cut by 6 bases and J by 3 bases, with 21 bases left in between. The CDR3 loop reads CASGVPGAGLLYNEQFF. The CDR3 bases are TGTGCTAGTGGGGTCCCAGGGGCGGGACTTCTCTACAATGAGCAGTTCTTC.

Note on this clone: In the same sample, other DNA sequences code for this CDR3. The rearrangement uses TRBV30 and TRBJ1-1; no definite D call. Germline V CDR1 and CDR2: GTSNPN, SVGIG (reference sequence). Trimming took off 3 bases at V and 1 base at J, with 9 bases between the two ends. This CDR3 region has 13 residues. CDR3 protein: CAWSVGGNTEAFF. CDR3 coding DNA: TGTGCCTGGAGCGTTGGTGGGAACACTGAAGCTTTCTTT. The whole variable domain, filled in from reference TRBV30 and TRBJ1-1, reads SQTIHQWPATLVQPVGSPLSLECTVEGTSNPNLYWYRQAAGRGLQLLFYSVGIGQISSEVPQNLSASRPQDRQFILSSKKLLLSDSGFYLCAWSVGGNTEAFFGQGTRLTVV.

The chain links TRBV5-6 to TRBJ2-7, with D unresolved. V lost 2 bases and J 5 bases, leaving 14 bases between the germline ends. This CDR3 has 14 residues. In germline, CDR1 is SGHDT, CDR2 YYEEEE. The CDR3: CASSFPRRTHEQYF. The CDR3 nucleotides read TGTGCCAGCAGCTTCCCCAGACGCACCCACGAGCAGTACTTC.

In the case of this clone: Other DNA sequences in this sample translate to the same CDR3. The chain couples TRBV6-5 to TRBJ2-1; 9 bases are a match to TRBD2. The CDR3 is 16 residues long. Per germline, CDR1 MNHEY and CDR2 SVGAGI. The V gene end was trimmed by 1 base and the J gene end by 5 bases; junction bases not matched to a gene: 6. CDR3 in DNA: TGTGCCAGCAGTTACTTAGCGGGGGTCGGGAACAATGAGCAGTTCTTC. It codes for CASSYLAGVGNNEQFF.

This chain links TRBV9 with TRBJ2-3; no clear D. Trimming removed 0 bases from V and 4 bases from J, with 6 bases in between. The CDR3 spans 13 residues. Looked up from germline, CDR1 is SGDLS and CDR2 is YYNGEE. This CDR3 reads CASSVATSDTQYF. CDR3 bases: TGTGCCAGCAGCGTAGCTACGTCAGATACGCAGTATTTT.

The chain combines TRBV5-1 with TRBJ1-1, with unresolved D. The CDR3 is 13 amino acids. From germline, CDR1 is SGHRS and CDR2 YFSETQ. V was shortened by 5 bases and J by 1 base, with 9 bases between the two germline ends. Written as DNA, the CDR3 is TGCGCCAGCAGGTGGGGAGAGAACACTGAAGCTTTCTTT. Amino acids: CASRWGENTEAFF.

This chain uses TRBV27 with TRBJ1-2, with TRBD1 as a possible D gene (6 bases). Germline CDR1 is MNHEY and CDR2 is SMNVEV (reference sequence). V was trimmed by 7 bases and J by 4 bases, leaving 19 bases between them. The CDR3 runs to 15 residues. CDR3 region: CASIGLQGKGYGYTF. The CDR3 DNA sequence: TGTGCCAGCATCGGCTTACAGGGCAAAGGCTATGGCTACACCTTC.